A selection of T cell receptor beta chains follows, all from one sample in a study of shared clonotypes between healthy human individuals. Profiled with immunoSEQ multiplex PCR; TCRdb holds only in-frame clones, not every one. The table shows about 770,000 clones, with around 77% occurring only once. The sample consisted of memory CD4+ T cells sorted from blood. The receptors here all came from a woman aged 25 to 39 in good health. The CDR3 runs from the conserved cysteine through the conserved F or W. D genes are given only for firm matches. Clone size is given for some rows only: seen once, a few or many times, or a class if the clone is expanded.

TRBJ2-7 | . | 13 | many | TRBV28 | CASRLQANYEQYF | TGTGCCAGCAGGCTCCAAGCTAACTACGAGCAGTACTTC
TRBJ2-5 | . | 15 | . | TRBV19 | CASSSLQGLGETQYF | TGTGCCAGTAGTTCCCTACAGGGTCTAGGGGAGACCCAGTACTTC
TRBJ1-5 | TRBD1 | 13 | . | TRBV19 | CASTPQGSQPQHF | TGTGCCAGTACCCCACAGGGGTCACAGCCCCAGCATTTT
TRBJ2-7 | . | 14 | . | TRBV5-4 | CASSLEFSSYEQYF | TGTGCCAGCAGCTTGGAGTTTTCGTCCTACGAGCAGTACTTC
TRBJ2-2 | TRBD1 | 13 | . | TRBV11-3 | CASGTGNTGELFF | TGTGCCAGCGGGACAGGGAACACCGGGGAGCTGTTTTTT
TRBJ2-2 | TRBD2 | 17 | . | TRBV7-9 | CASSTQTSGSLGGELFF | TGTGCCAGCAGCACCCAGACTAGCGGGAGTCTCGGCGGGGAGCTGTTTTTT
TRBJ2-2 | . | 14 | many | TRBV5-1 | CASSLGGETGELFF | TGCGCCAGCAGCTTGGGAGGGGAAACCGGGGAGCTGTTTTTT
TRBJ2-5 | . | 14 | . | TRBV7-8 | CASSLVLSGETQYF | TGTGCCAGCAGCTTAGTCCTATCTGGGGAGACCCAGTACTTC
TRBJ1-2 | . | 11 | . | TRBV2 | CASSESLVTTF | TGTGCCAGCAGTGAAAGCCTGGTTACGACCTTC
TRBJ2-1 | . | 16 | . | TRBV7-2 | CASSLTAVGIYNEQFF | TGTGCCAGCAGCTTAACTGCGGTGGGGATCTACAATGAGCAGTTCTTC
TRBJ2-7 | . | 14 | . | TRBV5-6 | CASSLGGGLSEQYF | TGTGCCAGCAGCTTGGGTGGCGGACTGAGCGAGCAGTACTTC
TRBJ2-5 | TRBD1 | 15 | . | TRBV7-2 | CASSLAGTVQETQYF | TGTGCCAGCAGCTTAGCGGGGACAGTTCAAGAGACCCAGTACTTC
TRBJ2-1 | . | 15 | . | TRBV6-5 | CASSRRGSLNNEQFF | TGTGCCAGCAGTCGCAGAGGGTCTCTTAACAATGAGCAGTTCTTC
TRBJ1-5 | . | 16 | . | TRBV18 | CASSPQGGATNQPQHF | TGTGCCAGCTCACCCCAAGGGGGGGCCACCAATCAGCCCCAGCATTTT
TRBJ2-1 | . | 15 | . | TRBV6-5 | CASSYDGIAYNEQFF | TGTGCCAGCAGTTACGACGGGATAGCCTACAATGAGCAGTTCTTC
TRBJ2-3 | . | 14 | . | TRBV5-4 | CASSLAGATDTQYF | TGTGCCAGCAGCTTGGCGGGGGCCACAGATACGCAGTATTTT
TRBJ2-3 | . | 12 | few | TRBV21-1 | CASPDITDTQYF | TGTGCCAGCCCGGACATCACAGATACGCAGTATTTT
TRBJ1-1 | . | 14 | few | TRBV2 | CASSEALENTEAFF | TGTGCCAGCAGTGAAGCGCTGGAGAACACTGAAGCTTTCTTT
TRBJ2-7 | TRBD2 | 15 | . | TRBV19 | CASVTGTSVPYEQYF | TGTGCCAGTGTGACCGGGACTAGCGTCCCCTACGAGCAGTACTTC
TRBJ2-1 | . | 14 | . | TRBV29-1 | CSVDPSFSYNEQFF | TGCAGCGTTGACCCTAGCTTTAGCTACAATGAGCAGTTCTTC
TRBJ2-3 | TRBD2 | 15 | . | TRBV7-2 | CASSLTAGRSDTQYF | TGTGCCAGCAGCTTAACAGCGGGACGCTCAGATACGCAGTATTTT
TRBJ2-7 | TRBD2 | 13 | . | TRBV29-1 | CSVVAGVPYEQYF | TGCAGCGTTGTGGCGGGGGTTCCCTACGAGCAGTACTTC
TRBJ1-4 | . | 15 | . | TRBV30 | CAWSPYTTTNEKLFF | TGTGCCTGGAGTCCGTACACAACAACTAATGAAAAACTGTTTTTT
TRBJ1-2 | TRBD1 | 15 | few | TRBV10-1 | CASTMLGTAHYGYTF | TGCGCCAGCACTATGCTAGGGACAGCCCATTATGGCTACACCTTC
TRBJ2-7 | TRBD1 | 15 | many | TRBV6-1 | CASSPYDRGAYEQYF | TGTGCCAGCAGTCCCTATGACAGGGGAGCCTACGAGCAGTACTTC
TRBJ2-1 | . | 15 | few | TRBV25-1 | CASSGGGTSYNEQFF | TGTGCCAGCAGTGGCGGCGGGACCTCCTACAATGAGCAGTTCTTC
TRBJ2-1 | . | 15 | . | TRBV6-4 | CASSPGRGGGDEQFF | TGTGCCAGCAGCCCCGGACGGGGAGGGGGGGATGAGCAGTTCTTC
TRBJ1-1 | . | 13 | . | TRBV28 | CASSENAETEAFF | TGTGCCAGCAGCGAAAATGCAGAAACTGAAGCTTTCTTT
TRBJ2-7 | TRBD1 | 16 | . | TRBV5-4 | CASSGRGQDFSYEQYF | TGTGCCAGCAGCGGAAGAGGACAGGACTTTTCCTACGAGCAGTACTTC
TRBJ1-4 | . | 12 | . | TRBV5-1 | CASSLSGEKLFF | TGCGCCAGCAGCTTATCGGGAGAGAAACTGTTTTTT
TRBJ2-7 | . | 14 | many | TRBV5-6 | CASSLGQGRYEQYF | TGTGCCAGCAGCTTGGGGCAGGGGAGATACGAGCAGTACTTC
TRBJ2-4 | . | 15 | . | TRBV10-1 | CASGLRTSAKNIQYF | TGCGCCAGCGGTTTAAGGACGTCTGCCAAAAACATTCAGTACTTC
TRBJ2-3 | TRBD1 | 13 | . | TRBV5-6 | CASSWTGTDTQYF | TGTGCCAGCAGCTGGACAGGGACAGATACGCAGTATTTT
TRBJ2-2 | TRBD2 | 15 | . | TRBV28 | CASSSGGRNTGELFF | TGTGCCAGCAGTTCGGGCGGGAGGAACACCGGGGAGCTGTTTTTT
TRBJ2-7 | TRBD1 | 15 | . | TRBV10-3 | CAISVGQLRSYEQYF | TGTGCCATCAGTGTGGGACAGTTGCGTTCCTACGAGCAGTACTTC
TRBJ2-3 | . | 14 | . | TRBV6-4 | CASSDSSLQSTQYF | TGTGCCAGCAGTGACTCGAGTCTGCAGAGTACGCAGTATTTT
TRBJ2-7 | . | 13 | . | TRBV5-1 | CASSLGVIYEQYF | TGCGCCAGCAGCTTGGGGGTTATCTACGAGCAGTACTTC